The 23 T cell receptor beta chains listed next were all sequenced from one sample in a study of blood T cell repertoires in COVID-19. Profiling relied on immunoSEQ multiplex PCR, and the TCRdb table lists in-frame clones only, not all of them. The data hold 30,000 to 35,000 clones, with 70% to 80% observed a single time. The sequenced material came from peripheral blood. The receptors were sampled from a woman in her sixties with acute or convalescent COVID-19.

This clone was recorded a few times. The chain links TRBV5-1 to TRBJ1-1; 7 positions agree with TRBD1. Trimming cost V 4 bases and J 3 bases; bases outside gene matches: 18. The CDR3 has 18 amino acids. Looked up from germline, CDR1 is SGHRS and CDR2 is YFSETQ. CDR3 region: CASSNRPGRGPGDTEAFF. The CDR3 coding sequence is TGCGCCAGCAGCAACCGCCCAGGAAGGGGGCCAGGGGACACTGAAGCTTTCTTT.

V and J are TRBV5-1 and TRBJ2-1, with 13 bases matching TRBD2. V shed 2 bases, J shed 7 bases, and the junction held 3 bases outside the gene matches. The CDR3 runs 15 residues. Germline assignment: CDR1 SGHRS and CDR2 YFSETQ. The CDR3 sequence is CASSLTSGGANEQFF. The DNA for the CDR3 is TGCGCCAGCAGCTTAACTAGCGGGGGGGCAAATGAGCAGTTCTTC.

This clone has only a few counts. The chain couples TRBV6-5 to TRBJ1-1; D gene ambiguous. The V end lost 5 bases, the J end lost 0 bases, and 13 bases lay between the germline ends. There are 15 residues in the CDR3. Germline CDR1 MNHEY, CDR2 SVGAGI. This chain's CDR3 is CASSHTMPMNTEAFF. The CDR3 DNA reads TGTGCCAGCAGTCATACAATGCCGATGAACACTGAAGCTTTCTTT.

CDR3 protein: CASSLDRTGLQETQYF. CDR3 DNA: TGTGCCAGCAGCTTAGACCGGACAGGGCTCCAAGAGACCCAGTACTTC. The gene calls are TRBV11-2 and TRBJ2-5; TRBD1 agrees at 8 bases. Germline assignment: CDR1 SGHAT and CDR2 FQNNGV. V was clipped by 0 bases and J by 1 base; unmatched bases: 4. The CDR3 is 16 residues long.

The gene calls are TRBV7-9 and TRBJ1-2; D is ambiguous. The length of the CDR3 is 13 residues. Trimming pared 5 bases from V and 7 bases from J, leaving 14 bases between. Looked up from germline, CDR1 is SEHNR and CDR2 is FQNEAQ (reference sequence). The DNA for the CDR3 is TGTGCCAGCAGCAAACAGTTAATTGGTGGCTACACCTTC. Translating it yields CASSKQLIGGYTF.

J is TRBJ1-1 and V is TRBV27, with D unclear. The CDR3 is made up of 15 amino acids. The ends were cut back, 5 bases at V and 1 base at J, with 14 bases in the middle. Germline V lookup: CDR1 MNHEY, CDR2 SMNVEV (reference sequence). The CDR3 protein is CASSADHMWNTEAFF. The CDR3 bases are TGTGCCAGCAGTGCAGATCATATGTGGAACACTGAAGCTTTCTTT.

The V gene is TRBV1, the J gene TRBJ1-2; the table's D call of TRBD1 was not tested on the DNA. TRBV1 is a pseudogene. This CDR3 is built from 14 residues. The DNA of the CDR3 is TGCACCAGCAGCCAAGATCTCAGGCGCTATGGCTACACCTTC. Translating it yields CTSSQDLRRYGYTF.

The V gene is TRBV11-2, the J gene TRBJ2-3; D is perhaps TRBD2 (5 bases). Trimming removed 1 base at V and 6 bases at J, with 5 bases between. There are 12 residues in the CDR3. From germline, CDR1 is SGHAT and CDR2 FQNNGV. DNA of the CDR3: TGTGCCAGCAGCTTAGCGGGGGATACGCAGTATTTT. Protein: CASSLAGDTQYF.

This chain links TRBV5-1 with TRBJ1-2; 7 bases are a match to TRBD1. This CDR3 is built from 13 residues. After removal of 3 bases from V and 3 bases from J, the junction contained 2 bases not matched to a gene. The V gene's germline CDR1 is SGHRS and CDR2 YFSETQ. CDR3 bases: TGCGCCAGCAGCTACGGGACAGACTATGGCTACACCTTC. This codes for CASSYGTDYGYTF.

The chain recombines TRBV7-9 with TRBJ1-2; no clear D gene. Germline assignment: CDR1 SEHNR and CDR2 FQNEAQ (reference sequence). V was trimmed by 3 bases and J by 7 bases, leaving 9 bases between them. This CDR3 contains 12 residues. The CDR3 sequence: CASSFQRGGYTF. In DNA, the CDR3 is TGTGCCAGCAGCTTTCAACGGGGTGGCTACACCTTC.

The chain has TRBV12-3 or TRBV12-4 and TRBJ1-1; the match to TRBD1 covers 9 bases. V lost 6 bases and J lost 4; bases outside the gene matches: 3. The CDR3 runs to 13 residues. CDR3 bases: TGTGCCAGCAGGGGACAGGGCAGCACTGAAGCTTTCTTT. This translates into CASRGQGSTEAFF.

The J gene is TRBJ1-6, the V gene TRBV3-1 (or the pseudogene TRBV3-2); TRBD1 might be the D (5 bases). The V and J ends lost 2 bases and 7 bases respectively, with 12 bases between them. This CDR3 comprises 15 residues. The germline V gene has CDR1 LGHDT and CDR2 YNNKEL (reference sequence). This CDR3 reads CASSQQGGGNSPLHF. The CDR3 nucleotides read TGTGCCAGCAGCCAACAGGGAGGAGGGAATTCACCCCTCCACTTT.

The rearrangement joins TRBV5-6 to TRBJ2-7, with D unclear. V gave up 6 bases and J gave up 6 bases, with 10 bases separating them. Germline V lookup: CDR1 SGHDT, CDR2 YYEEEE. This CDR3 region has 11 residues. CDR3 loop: CASKPSREQYF. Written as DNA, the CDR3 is TGTGCCAGCAAACCTAGTCGCGAGCAGTACTTC.

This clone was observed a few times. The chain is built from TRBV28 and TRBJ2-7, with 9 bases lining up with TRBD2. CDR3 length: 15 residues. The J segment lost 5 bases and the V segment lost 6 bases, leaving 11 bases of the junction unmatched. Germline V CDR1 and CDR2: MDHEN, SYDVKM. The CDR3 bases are TGTGCCAGCAGCAGTAGGCGGGGGGGCATCCACGAGCAGTACTTC. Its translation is CASSSRRGGIHEQYF. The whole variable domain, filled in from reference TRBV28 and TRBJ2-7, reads DVKVTQSSRYLVKRTGEKVFLECVQDMDHENMFWYRQDPGLGLRLIYFSYDVKMKEKGDIPEGYSVSREKKERFSLILESASTNQTSMYLCASSSRRGGIHEQYFGPGTRLTVT.

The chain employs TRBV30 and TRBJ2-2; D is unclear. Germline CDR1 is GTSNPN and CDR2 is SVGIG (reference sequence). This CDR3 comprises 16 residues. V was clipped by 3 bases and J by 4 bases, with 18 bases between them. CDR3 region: CAWSGGPEEFTGELFF. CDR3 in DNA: TGTGCCTGGAGCGGCGGCCCCGAAGAGTTCACCGGGGAGCTGTTTTTT.

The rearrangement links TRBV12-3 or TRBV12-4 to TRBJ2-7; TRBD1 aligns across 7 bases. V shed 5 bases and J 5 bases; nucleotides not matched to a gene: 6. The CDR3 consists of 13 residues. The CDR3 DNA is TGTGCCAGCAGTGCCGGACAGGTGAACGAGCAGTACTTC. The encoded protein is CASSAGQVNEQYF.

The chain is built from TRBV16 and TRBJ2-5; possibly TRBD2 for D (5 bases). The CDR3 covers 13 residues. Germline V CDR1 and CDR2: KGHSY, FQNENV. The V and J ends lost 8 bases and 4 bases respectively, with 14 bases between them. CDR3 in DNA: TGTGCCAGCTCCGGAGGTTTATTAGAGACCCAGTACTTC. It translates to CASSGGLLETQYF.

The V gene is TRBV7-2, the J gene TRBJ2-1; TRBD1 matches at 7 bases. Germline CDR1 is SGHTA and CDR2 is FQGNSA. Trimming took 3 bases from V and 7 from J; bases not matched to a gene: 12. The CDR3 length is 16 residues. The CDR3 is CASSFKKGARGNEQFF. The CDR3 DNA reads TGTGCCAGCAGCTTTAAGAAGGGGGCGCGTGGGAATGAGCAGTTCTTC.

Here the CDR3 DNA reads TGCGCCAGCAGCTTTGGCGGGAACTATGGCTACACCTTC. This encodes CASSFGGNYGYTF. The chain recombines TRBV5-1 with TRBJ1-2; D not resolved. Germline-derived CDR1 and CDR2 are SGHRS and YFSETQ. V was clipped by 2 bases and J by 2 bases, with 7 bases between them. The length of the CDR3 is 13 residues.

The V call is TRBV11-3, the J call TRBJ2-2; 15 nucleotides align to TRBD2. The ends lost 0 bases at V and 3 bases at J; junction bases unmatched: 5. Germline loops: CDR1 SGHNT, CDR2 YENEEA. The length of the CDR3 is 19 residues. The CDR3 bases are TGTGCCAGCAGCTTAGATCCGGGACTAGCGGGGGGCTACACCGGGGAGCTGTTTTTT. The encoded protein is CASSLDPGLAGGYTGELFF. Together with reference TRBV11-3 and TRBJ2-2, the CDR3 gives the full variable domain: EAGVVQSPRYKIIEKKQPVAFWCNPISGHNTLYWYLQNLGQGPELLIRYENEEAVDDSQLPKDRFSAERLKGVDSTLKIQPAELGDSAVYLCASSLDPGLAGGYTGELFFGEGSRLTVL.

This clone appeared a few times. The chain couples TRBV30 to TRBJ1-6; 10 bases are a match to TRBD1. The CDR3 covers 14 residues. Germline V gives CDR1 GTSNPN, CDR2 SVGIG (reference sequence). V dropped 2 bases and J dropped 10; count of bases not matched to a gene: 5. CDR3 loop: CAWSYRTGGSPLHF. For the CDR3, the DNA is TGTGCCTGGAGTTATCGGACAGGGGGATCACCCCTCCACTTT.

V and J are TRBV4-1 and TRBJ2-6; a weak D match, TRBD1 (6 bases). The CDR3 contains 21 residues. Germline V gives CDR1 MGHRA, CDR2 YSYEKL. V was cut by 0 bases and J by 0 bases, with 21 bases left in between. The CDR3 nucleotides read TGCGCCAGCAGCCAAGATTCATTGACAGGACGTACATACTCTGGGGCCAACGTCCTGACTTTC. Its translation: CASSQDSLTGRTYSGANVLTF.

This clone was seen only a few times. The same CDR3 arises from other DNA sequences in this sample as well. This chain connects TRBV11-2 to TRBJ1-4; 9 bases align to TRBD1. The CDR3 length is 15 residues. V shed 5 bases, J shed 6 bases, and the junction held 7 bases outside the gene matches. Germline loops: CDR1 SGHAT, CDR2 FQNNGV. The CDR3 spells CASSDRQGVHEKLFF. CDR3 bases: TGTGCCAGCAGCGATCGACAGGGGGTCCATGAAAAACTGTTTTTT.